This T cell receptor (beta chain) came from a study of breast tumors, draining lymph nodes, adjacent tissues. Points on this clonotype: The antigen remains unidentified.

V lost 6 bases and J 10 bases, leaving 10 bases between the germline ends. The CDR3 is 10 residues long. CDR1 is SGHTA, CDR2 FQGNSA, per germline. Findings and limits, study-wide: Tumor TCR diversity was below lymph nodes but above nontumor tissue.

TCRdb analysed the multiplex PCR reads with MiXCR anew, one entry per CDR3 protein. The repertoire holds 180,000 or so distinct CDR3 sequences, approximately 33% seen once, with roughly 4% in the top ten. The lymph nodes were axillary draining lymph nodes from breast cancer patients. The specimen sequenced was axillary lymph node tissue. The TCR sequence derives from a female donor with breast cancer. Some clones in this sample may be carry-over from other donors' samples. The chain carries TRBV7-2 and TRBJ2-7; perhaps TRBD2 as D (5 bases). The CDR3 nucleotides read TGTGCCAGCAGACAAGCTAGCCAGTACTTC. As protein: CASRQASQYF.